This record concerns one T cell receptor beta chain sequence. This record belongs to a study of beta chain features in type 1 diabetes. The CDR3 has 13 amino acids. CDR1 and CDR2 (germline): SGHAT, FQNNGV. With 1 base removed from V and 9 bases from J, the gap between germline ends came to 10 bases. Every isolated RNA sample was fully reverse transcribed, so sequencing captured expressed TCRB transcripts. Clones were read by immunoSEQ multiplex PCR, and TCRdb kept only the in-frame ones, dropping some. Of 300,000 to 400,000 clones listed, 8% were seen once; the top ten hold 0.44%. This sequence joins TRBV11-2 and TRBJ1-5; tentatively, D is TRBD1 (6 bases). The TCR sequence derives from a woman aged 18-29 years in good health. Source material: central memory CD4+ T cells from blood. CDR3 in DNA: TGTGCCAGCAGCTTAGGGGGGGCGTCGCCCCAGCATTTT. It codes for CASSLGGASPQHF.